A selection of T cell receptor beta chains follows, all from one sample in a study of T cell responses to AZD1222 COVID-19 vaccine. TCRdb's copy holds only in-frame clones and misses some; the assay was immunoSEQ multiplex PCR. Altogether hundreds of thousands of clones are present, 94% being singletons, with the ten largest covering around 0.6%. Material: peripheral blood, obtained 28 days after the second AZD1222 dose. The receptors come from an adult who received the AZD1222 COVID-19 vaccine. Each CDR3 is given with its conserved first and last residue. Each record gives: V gene, J gene, CDR3 protein.

v_call: TRBV18
j_call: TRBJ2-1
cdr3_aa: CASSPPEAAGNEQFF

v_call: TRBV15
j_call: TRBJ2-2
cdr3_aa: CATSRGLGDTGELFF

v_call: TRBV3-1/TRBV3-2
j_call: TRBJ2-2
cdr3_aa: CASSRLAFGGELFF

v_call: TRBV3-1/TRBV3-2
j_call: TRBJ2-3
cdr3_aa: CASSQGNRFTDTQYF

v_call: TRBV6-2/TRBV6-3
j_call: TRBJ2-2
cdr3_aa: CASSYILAGVWAGELFF

v_call: TRBV28
j_call: TRBJ1-6
cdr3_aa: CASSQPQGYNSPLHF

v_call: TRBV3-1/TRBV3-2
j_call: TRBJ1-1
cdr3_aa: CASSQGGQRNTEAFF

v_call: TRBV28
j_call: TRBJ1-2
cdr3_aa: CASSFPRGAGANYGYTF

v_call: TRBV5-3
j_call: TRBJ2-7
cdr3_aa: CARSFRGRGLASTPENYEQYF

v_call: TRBV28
j_call: TRBJ2-7
cdr3_aa: CASSPPAEGKLYEQYF

v_call: TRBV5-6
j_call: TRBJ1-1
cdr3_aa: CASDLGQNTEAFF

v_call: TRBV5-1
j_call: TRBJ2-5
cdr3_aa: CASSPSGGEETQYF

v_call: TRBV7-8
j_call: TRBJ1-1
cdr3_aa: CASSFHDTEAFF

v_call: TRBV5-4
j_call: TRBJ1-1
cdr3_aa: CASSPEPGTEAFF